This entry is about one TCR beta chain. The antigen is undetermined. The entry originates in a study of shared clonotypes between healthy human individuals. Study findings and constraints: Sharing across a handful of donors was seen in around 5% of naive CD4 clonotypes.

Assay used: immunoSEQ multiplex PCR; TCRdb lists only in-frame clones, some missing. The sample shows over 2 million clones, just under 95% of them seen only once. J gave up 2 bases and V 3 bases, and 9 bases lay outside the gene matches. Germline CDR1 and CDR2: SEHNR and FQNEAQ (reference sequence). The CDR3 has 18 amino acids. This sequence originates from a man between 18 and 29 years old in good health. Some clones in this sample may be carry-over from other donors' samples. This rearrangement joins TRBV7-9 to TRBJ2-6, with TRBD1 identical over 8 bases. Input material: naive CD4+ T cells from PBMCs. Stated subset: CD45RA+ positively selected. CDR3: CASSFRTGLVPGANVLTF. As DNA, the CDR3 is TGTGCCAGCAGCTTTCGGACAGGGTTGGTCCCTGGGGCCAACGTCCTGACTTTC.